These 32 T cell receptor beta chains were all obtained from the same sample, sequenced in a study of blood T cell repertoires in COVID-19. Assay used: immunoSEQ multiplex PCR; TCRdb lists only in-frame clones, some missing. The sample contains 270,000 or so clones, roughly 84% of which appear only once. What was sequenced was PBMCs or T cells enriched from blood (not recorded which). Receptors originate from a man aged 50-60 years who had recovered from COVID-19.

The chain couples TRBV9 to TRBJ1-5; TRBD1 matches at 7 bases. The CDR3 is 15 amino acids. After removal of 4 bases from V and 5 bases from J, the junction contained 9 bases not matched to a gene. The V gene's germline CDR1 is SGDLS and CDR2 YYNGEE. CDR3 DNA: TGTGCCAGCAGCCCCCGAGGGCAGGGGGATCAGCCCCAGCATTTT. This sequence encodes CASSPRGQGDQPQHF.

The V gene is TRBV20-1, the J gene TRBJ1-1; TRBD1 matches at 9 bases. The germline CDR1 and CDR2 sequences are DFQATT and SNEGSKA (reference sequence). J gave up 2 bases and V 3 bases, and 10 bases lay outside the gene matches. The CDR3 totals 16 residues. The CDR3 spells CSASVWGQGPNTEAFF. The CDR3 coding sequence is TGCAGTGCTAGTGTATGGGGACAGGGACCTAACACTGAAGCTTTCTTT.

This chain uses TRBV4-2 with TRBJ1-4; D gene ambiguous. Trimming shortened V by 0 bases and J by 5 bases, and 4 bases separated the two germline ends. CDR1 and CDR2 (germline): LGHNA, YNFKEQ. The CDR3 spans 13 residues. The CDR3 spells CASSQDINEKLFF. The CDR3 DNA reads TGTGCCAGCAGCCAAGACATCAATGAAAAACTGTTTTTT.

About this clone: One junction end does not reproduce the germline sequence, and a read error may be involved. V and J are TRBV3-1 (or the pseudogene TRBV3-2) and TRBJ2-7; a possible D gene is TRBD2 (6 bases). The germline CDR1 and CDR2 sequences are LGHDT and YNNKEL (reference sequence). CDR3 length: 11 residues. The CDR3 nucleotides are TGTGCCAGCGGAAACTCCGGGACTTCCCACTTC. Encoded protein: CASGNSGTSHF.

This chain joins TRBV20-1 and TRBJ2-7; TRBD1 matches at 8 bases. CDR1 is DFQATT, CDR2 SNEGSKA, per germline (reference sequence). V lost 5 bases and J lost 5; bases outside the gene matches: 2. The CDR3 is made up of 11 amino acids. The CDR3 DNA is TGCAGTGCTTCACAGGGGGACGAGCAGTACTTC. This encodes CSASQGDEQYF.

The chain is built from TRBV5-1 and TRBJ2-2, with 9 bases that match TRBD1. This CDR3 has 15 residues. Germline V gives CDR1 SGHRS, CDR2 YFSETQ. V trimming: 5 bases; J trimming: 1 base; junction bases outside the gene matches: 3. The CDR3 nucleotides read TGCGCCAGCAGTACGGGACAGGGGAACACCGGGGAGCTGTTTTTT. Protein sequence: CASSTGQGNTGELFF.

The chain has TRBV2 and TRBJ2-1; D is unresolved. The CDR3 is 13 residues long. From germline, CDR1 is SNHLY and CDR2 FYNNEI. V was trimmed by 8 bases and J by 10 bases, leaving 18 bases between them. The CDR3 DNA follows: TGTGCCAGCCGCCTACAGATTATTTGGGAGCAGTTCTTC. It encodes CASRLQIIWEQFF.

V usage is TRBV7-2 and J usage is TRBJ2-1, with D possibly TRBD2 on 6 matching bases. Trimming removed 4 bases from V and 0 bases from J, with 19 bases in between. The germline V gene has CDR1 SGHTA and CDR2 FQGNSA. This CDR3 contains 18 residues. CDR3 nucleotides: TGTGCCAGCAGCTATAGGTCTGAAGGGAGGATCTCCTACAATGAGCAGTTCTTC. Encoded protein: CASSYRSEGRISYNEQFF.

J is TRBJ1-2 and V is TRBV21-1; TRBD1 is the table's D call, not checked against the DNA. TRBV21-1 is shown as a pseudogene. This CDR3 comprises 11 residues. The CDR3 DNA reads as TGTGCTATCACAGAAAACTATGGCTACACCTTC. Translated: CAITENYGYTF.

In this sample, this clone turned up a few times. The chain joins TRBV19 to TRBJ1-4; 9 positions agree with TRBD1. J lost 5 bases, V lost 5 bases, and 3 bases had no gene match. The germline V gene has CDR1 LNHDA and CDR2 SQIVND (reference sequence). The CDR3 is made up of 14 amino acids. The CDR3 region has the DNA TGTGCCAGTAGTCACACAGGGGGCAATGAAAAACTGTTTTTT. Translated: CASSHTGGNEKLFF.

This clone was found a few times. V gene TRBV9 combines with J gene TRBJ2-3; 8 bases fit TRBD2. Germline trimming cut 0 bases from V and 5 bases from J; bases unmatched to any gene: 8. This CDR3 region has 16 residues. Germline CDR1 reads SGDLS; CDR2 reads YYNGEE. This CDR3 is CASSVGAGGRQDTQYF. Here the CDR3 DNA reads TGTGCCAGCAGCGTAGGGGCGGGGGGACGCCAAGATACGCAGTATTTT. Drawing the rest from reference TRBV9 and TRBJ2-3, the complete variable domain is DSGVTQTPKHLITATGQRVTLRCSPRSGDLSVYWYQQSLDQGLQFLIQYYNGEERAKGNILERFSAQQFPDLHSELNLSSLELGDSALYFCASSVGAGGRQDTQYFGPGTRLTVL.

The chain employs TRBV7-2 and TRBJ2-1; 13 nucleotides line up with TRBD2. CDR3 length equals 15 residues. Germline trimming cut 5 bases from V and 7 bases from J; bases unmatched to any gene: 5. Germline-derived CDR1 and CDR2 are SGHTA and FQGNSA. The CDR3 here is CASSATSGRSNEQFF. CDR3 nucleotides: TGTGCCAGCAGCGCGACTAGCGGGAGGAGTAATGAGCAGTTCTTC.

CDR3 nucleotide sequence: TGTGCCAGTCATGAACAGGGAGCCTTCACTGAAGCTTTCTTT. Its translation is CASHEQGAFTEAFF. This rearrangement joins TRBV19 to TRBJ1-1; D is perhaps TRBD1 (6 bases). The CDR3 has 14 residues. V was cut by 8 bases and J by 4 bases, with 17 bases left in between. Germline values: CDR1 LNHDA, CDR2 SQIVND (reference sequence).

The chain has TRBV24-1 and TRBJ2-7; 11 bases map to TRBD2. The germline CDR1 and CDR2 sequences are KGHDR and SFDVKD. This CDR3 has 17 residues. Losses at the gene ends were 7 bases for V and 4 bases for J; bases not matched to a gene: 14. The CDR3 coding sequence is TGTGCCACCAGAGACGTCCCGGGACTAGCGGTTTTTTACGAGCAGTACTTC. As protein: CATRDVPGLAVFYEQYF.

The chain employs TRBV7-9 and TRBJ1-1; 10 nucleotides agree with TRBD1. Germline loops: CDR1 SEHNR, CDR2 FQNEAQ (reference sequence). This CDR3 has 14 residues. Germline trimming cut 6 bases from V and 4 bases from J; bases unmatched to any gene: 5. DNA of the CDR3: TGTGCCAGCAGTAGGACAGGGGGGCCCACTGAAGCTTTCTTT. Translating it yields CASSRTGGPTEAFF.

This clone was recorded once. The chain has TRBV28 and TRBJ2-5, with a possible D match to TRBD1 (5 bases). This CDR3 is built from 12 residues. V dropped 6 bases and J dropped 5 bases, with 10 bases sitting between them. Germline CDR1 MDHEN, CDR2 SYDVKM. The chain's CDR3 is CASSLRVETQYF. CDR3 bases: TGTGCCAGCAGCCTCAGGGTGGAGACCCAGTACTTC. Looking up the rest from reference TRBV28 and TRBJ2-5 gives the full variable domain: DVKVTQSSRYLVKRTGEKVFLECVQDMDHENMFWYRQDPGLGLRLIYFSYDVKMKEKGDIPEGYSVSREKKERFSLILESASTNQTSMYLCASSLRVETQYFGPGTRLLVL.

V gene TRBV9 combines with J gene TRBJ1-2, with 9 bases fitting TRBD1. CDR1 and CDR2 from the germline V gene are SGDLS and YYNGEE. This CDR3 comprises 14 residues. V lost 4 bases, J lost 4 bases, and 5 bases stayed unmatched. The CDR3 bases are TGTGCCAGCAGCCGGACAGGGGCTTCCTATGGCTACACCTTC. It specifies CASSRTGASYGYTF.

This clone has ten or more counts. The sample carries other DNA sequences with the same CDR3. CDR3: CASSEVRGSNQPQHF. The CDR3 DNA is TGTGCCAGCAGTGAAGTCCGGGGTTCCAATCAGCCCCAGCATTTT. The V and J genes are TRBV6-1 and TRBJ1-5; D is undetermined. The CDR3 is made up of 15 amino acids. The V end was cut by 1 base, the J end by 3 bases, with 10 bases between. CDR1 and CDR2 (germline): MNHNS, SASEGT.

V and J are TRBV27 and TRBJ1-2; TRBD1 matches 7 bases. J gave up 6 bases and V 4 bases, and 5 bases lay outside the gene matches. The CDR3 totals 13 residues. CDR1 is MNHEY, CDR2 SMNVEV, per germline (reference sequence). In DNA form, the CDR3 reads TGTGCCAGCAGTTGGGGACAGTCCCATGGCTACACCTTC. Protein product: CASSWGQSHGYTF.

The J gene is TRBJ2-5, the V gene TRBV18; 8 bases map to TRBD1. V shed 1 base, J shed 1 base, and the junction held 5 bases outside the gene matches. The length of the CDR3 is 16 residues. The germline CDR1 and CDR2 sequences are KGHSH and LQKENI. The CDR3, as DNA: TGTGCCAGCTCACCACGGACAGGGCCCTTCCAAGAGACCCAGTACTTC. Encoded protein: CASSPRTGPFQETQYF.

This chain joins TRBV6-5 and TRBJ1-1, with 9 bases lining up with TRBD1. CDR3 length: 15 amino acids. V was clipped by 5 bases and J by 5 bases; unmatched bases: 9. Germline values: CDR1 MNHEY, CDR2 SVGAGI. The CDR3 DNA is TGTGCCAGCAGTCCGGGACAGGGTTTGGCGACTGAAGCTTTCTTT. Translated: CASSPGQGLATEAFF.

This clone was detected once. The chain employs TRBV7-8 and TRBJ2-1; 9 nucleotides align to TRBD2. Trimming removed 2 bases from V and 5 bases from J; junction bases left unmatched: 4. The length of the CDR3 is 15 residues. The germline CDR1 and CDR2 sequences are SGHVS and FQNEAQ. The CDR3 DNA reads TGTGCCAGCAGCTTAATGGGCGGGAGGGACAATGAGCAGTTCTTC. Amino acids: CASSLMGGRDNEQFF.

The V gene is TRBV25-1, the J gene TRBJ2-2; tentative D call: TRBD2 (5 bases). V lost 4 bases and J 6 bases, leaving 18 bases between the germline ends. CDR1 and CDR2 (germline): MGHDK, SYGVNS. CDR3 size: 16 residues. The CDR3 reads CASSGTGIAPPGELFF. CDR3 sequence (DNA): TGTGCCAGCAGTGGGACCGGGATCGCACCCCCCGGGGAGCTGTTTTTT. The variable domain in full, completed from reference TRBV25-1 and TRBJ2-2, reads EADIYQTPRYLVIGTGKKITLECSQTMGHDKMYWYQQDPGMELHLIHYSYGVNSTEKGDLSSESTVSRIRTEHFPLTLESARPSHTSQYLCASSGTGIAPPGELFFGEGSRLTVL.

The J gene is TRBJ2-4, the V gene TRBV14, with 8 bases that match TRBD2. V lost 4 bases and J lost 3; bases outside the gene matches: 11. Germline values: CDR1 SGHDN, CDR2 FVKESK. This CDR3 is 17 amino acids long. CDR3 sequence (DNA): TGTGCCAGCAGCCCTCTCGGGAGGGAGTTGGGCAAAAACATTCAGTACTTC. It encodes CASSPLGRELGKNIQYF.

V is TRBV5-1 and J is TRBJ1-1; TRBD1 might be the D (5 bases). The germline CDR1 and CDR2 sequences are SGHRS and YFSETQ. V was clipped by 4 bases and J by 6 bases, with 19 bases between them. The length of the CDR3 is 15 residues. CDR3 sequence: CASSPLPGGLAEAFF. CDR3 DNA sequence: TGCGCCAGCAGCCCCCTTCCGGGGGGACTGGCTGAAGCTTTCTTT. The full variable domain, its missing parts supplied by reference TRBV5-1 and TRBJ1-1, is KAGVTQTPRYLIKTRGQQVTLSCSPISGHRSVSWYQQTPGQGLQFLFEYFSETQRNKGNFPGRFSGRQFSNSRSEMNVSTLELGDSALYLCASSPLPGGLAEAFFGQGTRLTVV.

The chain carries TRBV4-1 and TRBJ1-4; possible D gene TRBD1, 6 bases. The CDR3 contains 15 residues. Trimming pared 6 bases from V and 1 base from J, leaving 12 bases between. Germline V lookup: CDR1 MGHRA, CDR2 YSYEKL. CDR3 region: CASSQGHLTNEKLFF. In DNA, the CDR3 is TGCGCCAGCAGTCAGGGACACCTAACTAATGAAAAACTGTTTTTT.

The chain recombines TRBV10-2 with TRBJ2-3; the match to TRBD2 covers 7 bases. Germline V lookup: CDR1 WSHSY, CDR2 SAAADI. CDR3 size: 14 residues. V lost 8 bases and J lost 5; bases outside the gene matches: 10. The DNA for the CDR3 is TGCGCCAGCGTCCGACTAGCAGGACGAGATACGCAGTATTTT. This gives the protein CASVRLAGRDTQYF.

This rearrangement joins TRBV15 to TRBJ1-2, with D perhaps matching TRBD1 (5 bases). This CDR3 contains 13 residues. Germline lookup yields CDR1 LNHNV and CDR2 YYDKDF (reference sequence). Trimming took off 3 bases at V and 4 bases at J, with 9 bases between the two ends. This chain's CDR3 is CATSRGGGYGYTF. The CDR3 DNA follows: TGTGCCACCAGCAGGGGCGGGGGCTATGGCTACACCTTC. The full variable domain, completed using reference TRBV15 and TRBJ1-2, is DAMVIQNPRYQVTQFGKPVTLSCSQTLNHNVMYWYQQKSSQAPKLLFHYYDKDFNNEADTPDNFQSRRPNTSFCFLDIRSPGLGDTAMYLCATSRGGGYGYTFGSGTRLTVV.

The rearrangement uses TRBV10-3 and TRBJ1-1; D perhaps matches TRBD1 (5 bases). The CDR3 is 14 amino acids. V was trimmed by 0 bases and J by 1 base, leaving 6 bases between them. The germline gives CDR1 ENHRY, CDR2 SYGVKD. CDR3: CAISESTENTEAFF. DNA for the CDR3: TGTGCCATCAGTGAGTCGACAGAGAACACTGAAGCTTTCTTT.

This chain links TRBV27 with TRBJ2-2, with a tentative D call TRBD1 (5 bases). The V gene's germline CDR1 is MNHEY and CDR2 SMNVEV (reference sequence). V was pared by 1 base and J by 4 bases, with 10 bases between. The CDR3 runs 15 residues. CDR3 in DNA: TGTGCCAGCAGTTTATTCAGGGTCGGCACCGGGGAGCTGTTTTTT. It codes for CASSLFRVGTGELFF.

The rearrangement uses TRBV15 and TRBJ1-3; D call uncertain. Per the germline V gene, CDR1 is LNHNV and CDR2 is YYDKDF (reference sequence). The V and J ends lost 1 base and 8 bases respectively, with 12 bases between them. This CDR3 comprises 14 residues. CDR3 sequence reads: CATSRVVGRDTIYF. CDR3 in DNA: TGTGCCACCAGCAGAGTTGTAGGGCGGGACACCATATATTTT.

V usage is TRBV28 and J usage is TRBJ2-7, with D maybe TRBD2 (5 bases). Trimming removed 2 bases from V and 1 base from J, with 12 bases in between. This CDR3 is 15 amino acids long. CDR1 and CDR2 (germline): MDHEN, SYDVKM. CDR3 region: CASSLTPGGSYEQYF. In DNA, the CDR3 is TGTGCCAGCAGTTTAACCCCCGGCGGGTCCTACGAGCAGTACTTC.